This TCR beta chain originates from a study of beta chain features in type 1 diabetes. Every isolated RNA sample was fully reverse transcribed, so sequencing captured expressed TCRB transcripts. Profiled with immunoSEQ multiplex PCR; TCRdb holds only in-frame clones, not every one. The sample holds roughly 240,000 clones; around 22% are singletons and the top ten take roughly 0.011%. Study-wide results and limits: TCRB CDR3 length was moderately but significantly reduced in all four CD4+ subsets of Type 1 diabetes patients. Naive, central memory and Treg TCRB repertoires seemed to resemble each other more closely in patients than they did in healthy donors. Any role of HLA type in TCRB rearrangement remained unresolved here. Shorter templates might be favored by PCR, and equally so in patients and in controls.

The CDR3 runs to 14 residues. V was pared by 4 bases and J by 6 bases, with 16 bases between. The germline gives CDR1 WSHSY, CDR2 SAAADI. With respect to this clone: Its antigen is not known.

One heparinised draw of blood, averaging about 116 mL, came from each donor. Sequenced input: naive CD4+ T cells from blood. V gene TRBV10-2 combines with J gene TRBJ2-7; a weak D match, TRBD2 (6 bases). The receptor's source is a woman aged 30 to 39 with type 1 diabetes. CDR3 sequence: CASSGVGRGSEQYF. CDR3 in DNA: TGCGCCAGCAGTGGGGTCGGGAGAGGGAGCGAGCAGTACTTC.